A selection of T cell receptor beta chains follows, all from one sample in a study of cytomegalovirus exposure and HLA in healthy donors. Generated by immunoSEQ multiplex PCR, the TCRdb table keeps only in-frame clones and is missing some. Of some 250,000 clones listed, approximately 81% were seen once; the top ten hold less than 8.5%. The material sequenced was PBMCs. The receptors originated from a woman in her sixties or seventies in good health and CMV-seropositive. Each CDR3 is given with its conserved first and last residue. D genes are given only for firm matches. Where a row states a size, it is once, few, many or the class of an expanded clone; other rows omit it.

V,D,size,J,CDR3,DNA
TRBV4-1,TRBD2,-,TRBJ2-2,CASSQRGSGRFYTGELFF,TGCGCCAGCAGCCAAAGAGGAAGCGGGAGATTTTACACCGGGGAGCTGTTTTTT
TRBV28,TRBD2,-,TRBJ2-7,CASSPVGLRGTSVSYEQYF,TGTGCCAGCAGTCCCGTGGGACTTCGCGGGACTAGCGTTTCCTACGAGCAGTACTTC
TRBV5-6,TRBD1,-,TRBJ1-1,CASSPGTGGAEAFF,TGTGCCAGCAGCCCGGGGACAGGTGGGGCTGAAGCTTTCTTT
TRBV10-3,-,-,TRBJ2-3,CAISAGRGSDTQYF,TGTGCCATCAGTGCTGGCAGGGGATCCGATACGCAGTATTTT
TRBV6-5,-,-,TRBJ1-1,CASRLSMNTEAFF,TGTGCCAGCAGGCTATCGATGAACACTGAAGCTTTCTTT
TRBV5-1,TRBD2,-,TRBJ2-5,CASSLAGSGSLEQYF,TGCGCCAGCAGCTTGGCCGGTAGCGGGAGTCTTGAGCAGTACTTC
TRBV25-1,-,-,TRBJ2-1,CASSEYFLTGFDNEQFF,TGTGCCAGCAGTGAATATTTCTTAACAGGGTTTGACAATGAGCAGTTCTTC
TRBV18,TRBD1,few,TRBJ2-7,CASSRERGQIYEQYF,TGTGCCAGCTCACGGGAAAGGGGGCAAATCTACGAGCAGTACTTC
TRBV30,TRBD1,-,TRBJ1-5,CAWGPSGGQPQHF,TGTGCCTGGGGTCCTTCAGGGGGCCAGCCCCAGCATTTT
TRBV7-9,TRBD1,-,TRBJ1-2,CSSSKMDRGVGYTF,TGTTCCAGCAGCAAAATGGACAGGGGAGTTGGCTACACCTTC
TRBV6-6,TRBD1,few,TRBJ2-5,CASSYEGRGLETQYF,TGTGCCAGCAGTTACGAAGGCAGGGGGCTAGAGACCCAGTACTTC
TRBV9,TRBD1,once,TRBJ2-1,CASSVKQGAPDEQFF,TGTGCCAGCAGCGTAAAGCAGGGGGCGCCGGATGAGCAGTTCTTC
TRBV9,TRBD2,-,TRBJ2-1,CASSVGLLGGIEQFF,TGTGCCAGCAGCGTAGGTCTACTGGGAGGGATTGAGCAGTTCTTC
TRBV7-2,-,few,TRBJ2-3,CASSLWGLQTDTQYF,TGTGCCAGCAGCTTATGGGGCTTACAGACAGATACGCAGTATTTT
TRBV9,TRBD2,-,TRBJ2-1,CASSASSGRKDNEQFF,TGTGCCAGCAGCGCAAGTAGCGGGAGAAAGGACAATGAGCAGTTCTTC
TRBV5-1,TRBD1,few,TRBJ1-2,CASSTGGSNYGYTF,TGCGCCAGCAGTACAGGGGGATCTAACTATGGCTACACCTTC
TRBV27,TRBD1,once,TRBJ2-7,CASSSFQGAAYEQYF,TGTGCCAGCAGTTCATTCCAGGGGGCGGCCTACGAGCAGTATTTC
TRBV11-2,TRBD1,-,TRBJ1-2,CASSPQPPGQGNYGYTF,TGTGCCAGCAGCCCGCAGCCCCCGGGACAGGGAAACTATGGCTACACCTTC
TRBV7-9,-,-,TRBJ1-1,CASSFAGGNTEAFF,TGTGCCAGCAGTTTTGCGGGAGGGAACACTGAAGCTTTCTTT
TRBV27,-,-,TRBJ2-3,CASSLATGIRWGTDTQYF,TGTGCCAGCAGTTTAGCGACCGGGATTAGGTGGGGCACAGATACGCAGTATTTT
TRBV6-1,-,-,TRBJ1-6,CAAGTGNSPLHF,TGTGCCGCCGGGACTGGTAATTCACCCCTCCACTTT
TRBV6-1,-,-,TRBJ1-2,CASSEAQAGGYGYTF,TGTGCCAGCAGTGAAGCGCAGGCCGGCGGGTATGGCTACACCTTC
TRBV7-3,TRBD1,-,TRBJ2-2,CASSFRDRGTGELFF,TGTGCCAGCAGCTTCCGGGACAGGGGGACCGGGGAGCTGTTTTTT
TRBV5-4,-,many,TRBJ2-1,CASSPRLGSGNEQFF,TGTGCCAGCAGCCCGCGACTAGGCTCGGGCAATGAGCAGTTCTTC
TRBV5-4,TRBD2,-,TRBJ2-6,CASSFSGRTSSGANVLTF,TGTGCCAGCAGCTTTAGCGGGAGGACTTCCTCTGGGGCCAACGTCCTGACTTTC
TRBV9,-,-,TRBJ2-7,CASSPPRGSSYEQYF,TGTGCCAGCAGCCCCCCCAGGGGTAGCTCCTACGAGCAGTACTTC
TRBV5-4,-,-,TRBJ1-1,CASSLAGYPQNTEAFF,TGTGCCAGCAGCTTGGCCGGGTATCCACAGAACACTGAAGCTTTCTTT
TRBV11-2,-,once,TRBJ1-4,CTSNQEPRGGEKLFF,TGTACCAGCAACCAAGAACCCAGGGGAGGGGAAAAACTGTTTTTT